A single sample is the source of the 30 T cell receptor beta chains below, sequenced in a study of CD8+ T cells in alopecia areata. The sequencing template was cDNA reverse transcribed from extracted RNA. Sequencing used immunoSEQ multiplex PCR; TCRdb keeps in-frame clones, though not all of them. Recorded here are about 110,000 clones, none singletons. Sequencing used lesional skin. All receptors come from a C3H/HeJ mouse with alopecia areata. This strain's MHC haplotype is H2-k.

As for this clone: The genes are named according to mouse. From the germline J gene comes the end of the CDR3, since the read stops 4 residues before it. The chain links TRBV1 to TRBJ2-1, with D tentatively TRBD1 (7 bases). The CDR3 consists of 15 residues. Germline V CDR1 and CDR2: NSQYPW, LRSPGD (reference sequence). The V and J ends lost 0 bases and 6 bases respectively, with 12 bases between them. This CDR3 reads CTCSADGQGGAEQFF. The CDR3 DNA, read in part, is TGCACCTGCAGTGCAGATGGGCAGGGGGGTGCT.

There are a few counts of this clone. Gene names are the mouse ones. The CDR3 end falls 4 residues outside the read, so it is completed with the germline J gene. This chain joins TRBV1 and TRBJ2-2, with 8 bases matching TRBD1. Germline-derived CDR1 and CDR2 are NSQYPW and LRSPGD (reference sequence). The CDR3 contains 17 residues. CDR3 amino acids: CTCSANEPSGGDGQLYF. The part of the CDR3 DNA that was read is TGCACCTGCAGTGCAAATGAACCATCAGGGGGCGACGGG. Variable domain in full (rest from reference TRBV1 and TRBJ2-2): VTLLEQNPRWRLVPRGQAVNLRCILKNSQYPWMSWYQQDLQKQLQWLFTLRSPGDKEVKSLPGADYLATRVTDTELRLQVANMSQGRTLYCTCSANEPSGGDGQLYFGEGSKLTVL.

In the case of this clone: At residue 13, the TCRdb amino acid sequence and the translated nucleotide sequence differ, so the protein here is the DNA translation. Genes and germline are mouse. From the germline J gene comes the end of the CDR3, since the read stops 3 residues before it. The chain uses TRBV13-1 and TRBJ1-6, with 8 bases matching TRBD1. TRBJ1-6 has ORF status, its function being uncertain. Germline V gene lookup returns CDR1 NSHNY and CDR2 SYGAGN. The CDR3 covers 16 residues. V shed 2 bases, J shed 1 base, and the junction held 2 bases outside the gene matches. The CDR3 spells CASSERDRSYNSPLYF. The CDR3 bases that were read are TGTGCCAGCAGTGAGCGGGACAGGTCCTATAATTCGCCC.

A few counts support this clone. Gene names are the mouse ones. With the read ending 4 residues before the CDR3 end, the germline J gene is used to fill in that end. The chain is built from TRBV1 and TRBJ2-5; 7 bases are a match to TRBD2. With 0 bases clipped from V and 0 bases from J, the junction kept 3 bases outside the gene matches. The V gene's germline CDR1 is NSQYPW and CDR2 LRSPGD (reference sequence). The CDR3 consists of 16 residues. The CDR3 sequence is CTCSADTGLNQDTQYF. CDR3 DNA (partial): TGCACCTGCAGTGCAGATACGGGACTGAACCAAGAC.

Worth noting for this clone: The genes are named according to mouse. Read data end 4 residues before the CDR3 end; the end is taken from the germline J gene. The gene calls are TRBV13-3 and TRBJ2-1; 12 bases match TRBD1. CDR3 size: 15 residues. Germline CDR1 is NNHDY and CDR2 is SYVADS. After removal of 3 bases from V and 6 bases from J, the junction contained 4 bases not matched to a gene. The CDR3 spells CASSVGTGGRAEQFF. The part of the CDR3 DNA that was read is TGTGCCAGCAGTGTCGGGACAGGGGGCCGTGCT.

This clone was seen a few times. The genes are named according to mouse. The read terminates 4 residues ahead of where the CDR3 ends, so the germline J gene completes it. This sequence joins TRBV19 and TRBJ2-3, with 8 bases aligning to TRBD1. The V and J ends lost 4 bases and 0 bases, in that order; junction bases with no gene match: 7. The CDR3 sequence is 16 residues long. The germline V gene encodes CDR1 FNHDT and CDR2 SITEND (reference sequence). The CDR3 bases that were read are TGTGCCAGCAGTCCCGGGACAGGCTCTAGTGCAGAA. Its translation is CASSPGTGSSAE. The CDR3 reads in full as CASSPGTGSSAETLYF.

This clone has a handful of counts. The DNA translation disagrees with the TCRdb protein at residue 13, so the protein in this description comes from the DNA. Gene names denote mouse genes. This chain's CDR3 is CTCSARDRAYNSPLYF. CDR3 bases read: TGCACCTGCAGTGCTCGGGACAGGGCCTATAATTCGCCC. The chain employs TRBV1 and TRBJ1-6, with 9 bases matching TRBD1. The read ends 3 residues early relative to the CDR3; the germline J gene fills the gap. TRBJ1-6 is sorted into the ORF group, with uncertain function. Germline CDR1 reads NSQYPW; CDR2 reads LRSPGD (reference sequence). There are 16 residues in the CDR3. V lost 3 bases to trimming and J lost 2 bases; unmatched junction nucleotides: 2.

Worth noting for this clone: Mouse names are used for the genes. The read ends 4 residues shy of where the CDR3 ends; the end is completed using the germline J gene. In the same sample, other DNA sequences code for this CDR3. This rearrangement joins TRBV13-3 to TRBJ1-4, with 9 bases lining up with TRBD1. The V segment lost 3 bases and the J segment 6 bases; nucleotides outside the gene matches: 6. The CDR3 is 15 amino acids. Per germline, CDR1 NNHDY and CDR2 SYVADS. The sequenced CDR3 bases are TGTGCCAGCAGTGCCGGGACAGGGAGAGACGAA. Residues: CASSAGTGRDE. The whole CDR3 protein reads CASSAGTGRDERLFF.

This clone has a count of ten or more. Gene names and germline match the mouse. The read is 4 residues too short to cover the CDR3 end, so that end is filled in from the germline J gene. The chain combines TRBV13-3 with TRBJ2-1; perhaps TRBD1 as D (6 bases). CDR1 is NNHDY, CDR2 SYVADS, per germline. The CDR3 extends over 14 amino acids. V lost 3 bases and J lost 3, with 10 bases in between. The CDR3 DNA, read in part, is TGTGCCAGCAGTGGACAGGAAATCTATGCT. This codes for CASSGQEIYA. The whole CDR3 reads CASSGQEIYAEQFF.

This clone has a handful of counts. Mouse germline and gene names are used. The DNA read from the CDR3 is TGCACCTGCAGTGCAGCCGACTGGGCCAACACCGGG. It encodes CTCSAADWANTG. The full-length CDR3 reads as CTCSAADWANTGQLYF. J is TRBJ2-2 and V is TRBV1; 7 nucleotides match TRBD2. The read halts 4 residues ahead of the CDR3 end, with the missing end drawn from the germline J gene. This CDR3 is built from 16 residues. Looked up from germline, CDR1 is NSQYPW and CDR2 is LRSPGD (reference sequence). J was trimmed by 2 bases and V by 1 base; bases with no gene match: 4.

As regards this clone: DNA and listed protein disagree at residue 9, so the protein shown here was translated from the DNA. The germline and genes are mouse ones. The CDR3 extends 3 residues past the end of the read, so its final part is completed from the germline J gene. J is TRBJ1-6 and V is TRBV13-3; D ambiguous. TRBJ1-6 qualifies as an ORF whose function is uncertain. This CDR3 has 12 amino acids. V lost 3 bases, J lost 11 bases, and 9 bases lay in between. Germline values: CDR1 NNHDY, CDR2 SYVADS. The part of the CDR3 DNA that was read is TGTGCCAGCAGTGCGACACGGGCGCCC. This translates into CASSATRAP. The whole CDR3 protein reads CASSATRAPLYF.

For this clone: Germline and genes: mouse. Read data end 4 residues before the CDR3 end; the end is taken from the germline J gene. This rearrangement joins TRBV13-1 to TRBJ2-3; D is perhaps TRBD1 (6 bases). CDR1 and CDR2 from the germline V gene are NSHNY and SYGAGN. This CDR3 comprises 15 residues. Trimming removed 4 bases at V and 0 bases at J, with 12 bases between. CDR3 region: CASSSGQTSAETLYF. The CDR3 bases that were read are TGTGCCAGCAGTTCGGGACAAACTAGTGCAGAA.

This clone was observed a handful of times. The genes and germline here are from mouse. The CDR3 end lies 4 residues beyond the end of the read and is filled in from the germline J gene. The chain is built from TRBV13-3 and TRBJ2-3; no clear D gene. The CDR3 has 14 amino acids. Germline V lookup: CDR1 NNHDY, CDR2 SYVADS. The V end lost 1 base, the J end lost 3 bases, and 9 bases lay between the germline ends. The covered CDR3 bases are TGTGCCAGCAGTGATAAGGGTTGGGCAGAA. This codes for CASSDKGWAE. The full CDR3 is CASSDKGWAETLYF.

This clone was observed many times. The gene names given are mouse names. The CDR3 goes on 4 residues after the read ends, and that part is filled in from the germline J gene. The chain uses TRBV13-3 and TRBJ2-5; D not certain. With 2 bases removed from V and 2 bases from J, the gap between germline ends came to 12 bases. Per germline, CDR1 NNHDY and CDR2 SYVADS. The CDR3 extends over 15 amino acids. The CDR3 here is CASSETVGPQDTQYF. The sequenced CDR3 bases are TGTGCCAGCAGTGAAACAGTAGGCCCCCAAGAC.

This clone was observed at least ten times. Gene names denote mouse genes. The CDR3 protein is CASSDWVRAEQFF. The CDR3 bases that were read are TGTGCCAGCAGTGACTGGGTTCGTGCT. The V gene is TRBV13-3, the J gene TRBJ2-1; possibly TRBD2 for D (5 bases). The read comes to an end 4 residues before the CDR3 does, leaving the germline J gene to fill in the end. Per germline, CDR1 NNHDY and CDR2 SYVADS. The CDR3 spans 13 residues. V lost 2 bases, J lost 6 bases, and 9 bases lay in between.

This clone was seen more than once but under ten times. The gene symbols are mouse symbols. The CDR3 goes on 4 residues after the read ends, and that part is filled in from the germline J gene. The chain employs TRBV13-3 and TRBJ2-5; 7 bases are shared with TRBD1. The CDR3 extends over 14 amino acids. Germline values: CDR1 NNHDY, CDR2 SYVADS. The CDR3 reads CASSDVTGSDTQYF. The DNA read from the CDR3 is TGTGCCAGCAGTGATGTGACAGGGTCGGAC.

Worth noting for this clone: Each gene name is a mouse one. The CDR3 goes on 4 residues after the read ends, and that part is filled in from the germline J gene. This chain links TRBV1 with TRBJ1-4, with unresolved D. CDR3 length equals 16 residues. The V end was cut by 0 bases, the J end by 0 bases, with 8 bases between. Germline V gene data show CDR1 as NSQYPW and CDR2 as LRSPGD (reference sequence). The CDR3 protein is CTCSADRHFSNERLFF. The covered CDR3 bases are TGCACCTGCAGTGCAGATCGACATTTTTCCAACGAA.

On this clone: The protein TCRdb lists differs from the translation of the DNA at residue 12; the protein given here is translated from the DNA itself. The listed genes are named as in mouse. Sequencing ends 3 residues short of the CDR3 end; the germline J gene provides the rest. This specimen includes other DNA sequences encoding the same CDR3. The chain couples TRBV1 to TRBJ1-3; D not certain. Trimming removed 6 bases from V and 0 bases from J, with 12 bases in between. The CDR3 runs to 15 residues. The germline gives CDR1 NSQYPW, CDR2 LRSPGD (reference sequence). The CDR3 sequence: CTCSARHNSGNTLYF. The DNA read from the CDR3 is TGCACCTGCAGCGCCCGACATAATTCTGGAAATACG.

This clone was observed many times. Gene names are the mouse ones. The CDR3 end falls 4 residues outside the read, so it is completed with the germline J gene. The chain recombines TRBV13-3 with TRBJ1-2; possibly TRBD1 for D (6 bases). Per the germline V gene, CDR1 is NNHDY and CDR2 is SYVADS. CDR3 length: 14 amino acids. Deletions cut 4 bases from V and 3 bases from J, with 13 bases between. The CDR3 DNA, read in part, is TGTGCCAGCAGTCCGGACAGTGCGTACTCC. Its protein product is CASSPDSAYS. The whole CDR3 reads CASSPDSAYSDYTF.

This clone was picked up many times. Gene names and germline match the mouse. Read sequence stops 4 residues before the CDR3 end, and the germline J gene provides the missing end. The chain recombines TRBV17 with TRBJ2-5; D may be TRBD1 (5 bases). CDR3 length equals 12 residues. The germline gives CDR1 MNHDT, CDR2 YYDKIL. CDR3 DNA, as far as it was read: TGTGCTAGCAGTAGACAGGGAGAC. Its translation is CASSRQGD. The whole CDR3 protein is CASSRQGDTQYF.

In its sample, this clone was seen many times. Any gene name here is a mouse gene name. The CDR3 end is not reached by the read, which stops 4 residues before it; the germline J gene fills it in. This chain connects TRBV13-3 to TRBJ2-3, with D perhaps TRBD1 (7 bases). This CDR3 is built from 14 residues. V shed 6 bases and J shed 0 bases, with 11 bases lying between them. Looked up from germline, CDR1 is NNHDY and CDR2 is SYVADS. The CDR3 here is CASKTGTSAETLYF. The covered CDR3 bases are TGTGCCAGCAAGACAGGGACTAGTGCAGAA.

To note about this clone: Each gene name is a mouse one. The CDR3 end is not reached by the read, which stops 4 residues before it; the germline J gene fills it in. This rearrangement joins TRBV14 to TRBJ2-5, with TRBD2 identical over 7 bases. The CDR3 sequence is 13 residues long. Germline trimming cut 2 bases from V and 3 bases from J; bases unmatched to any gene: 0. Germline V gene lookup returns CDR1 SGHDT and CDR2 FRDEAV. The DNA read from the CDR3 is TGTGCCAGCAGTTTGGACTGGCAAGAC. As protein: CASSLDWQD. The full-length CDR3 reads as CASSLDWQDTQYF.

In this sample, this clone turned up many times. Gene labels here are mouse ones. The read terminates 4 residues before the CDR3 end, so the remaining end is supplied by the germline J gene. Different DNA sequences within this sample yield the same CDR3. The chain is built from TRBV1 and TRBJ2-4, with 8 bases fitting TRBD2. From germline, CDR1 is NSQYPW and CDR2 LRSPGD (reference sequence). Trimming cost V 3 bases and J 1 base; bases outside gene matches: 0. The CDR3 spans 14 residues. The CDR3 bases that were read are TGCACCTGCAGTGCCTGGGGGGGTCAAAAC. Translation: CTCSAWGGQN. The full CDR3 protein reads CTCSAWGGQNTLYF.

This clone was counted only a few times. Genes and germline are mouse. The DNA ends 4 residues before the CDR3 does, and the rest of the CDR3 is filled in from the germline J gene. The chain is built from TRBV1 and TRBJ2-1; tentative D call: TRBD2 (6 bases). Germline assignment: CDR1 NSQYPW and CDR2 LRSPGD (reference sequence). The CDR3 spans 14 residues. Trimming took off 4 bases at V and 5 bases at J, with 12 bases between the two ends. CDR3 bases read: TGCACCTGCAGTGACGGGGGGTTTGATGCT. As protein: CTCSDGGFDA. The entire CDR3 protein is CTCSDGGFDAEQFF.

The table lists this clone with a few counts. The gene symbols are mouse symbols. The sequenced fragment ends 4 residues before the CDR3 boundary, so the rest is inferred from the germline J gene. The rearrangement uses TRBV1 and TRBJ2-3, with D possibly matching TRBD1 (5 bases). The ends were cut back, 1 base at V and 2 bases at J, with 13 bases in the middle. Germline V gene sequence: CDR1 NSQYPW, CDR2 LRSPGD (reference sequence). This CDR3 comprises 16 residues. CDR3 bases read: TGCACCTGCAGTGCAGTGCCAGGGAGGGATGCAGAA. Protein product: CTCSAVPGRDAE. The complete CDR3 sequence is CTCSAVPGRDAETLYF.

Regarding this clone: The protein here is the DNA translation, as the TCRdb protein differs from it at residue 12. Germline and genes here are mouse. The CDR3 goes on 3 residues after the read ends, and that part is filled in from the germline J gene. The V call is TRBV1, the J call TRBJ1-3; 8 bases match TRBD1. CDR1 is NSQYPW and CDR2 is LRSPGD in the germline V gene (reference sequence). With V trimmed by 5 bases and J by 3 bases, 6 bases remained unmatched. The CDR3 is made up of 15 amino acids. The sequenced part of the CDR3 DNA is TGCACCTGCAGTTTCGGACAGGGTAGTGGAAATACG. Encoded protein: CTCSFGQGSGNT. The full CDR3 sequence reads CTCSFGQGSGNTLYF.

About this clone itself: Mouse germline and gene names are used. The read gets to within 4 residues of the CDR3 end, and the germline J gene fills in the rest. The J gene is TRBJ1-4, the V gene TRBV19; D may be TRBD1 (6 bases). CDR1 and CDR2 from the germline V gene are FNHDT and SITEND (reference sequence). Deletions cut 5 bases from V and 5 bases from J, with 7 bases between. This CDR3 comprises 12 residues. The sequenced part of the CDR3 DNA is TGTGCCAGCAGACAGGGAAACGAA. Protein: CASRQGNE. The CDR3 as a whole reads CASRQGNERLFF.

Notes on this clone: Genes and germline come from the mouse. The read is 4 residues too short to cover the CDR3 end, so that end is filled in from the germline J gene. V and J are TRBV31 and TRBJ2-1; 7 bases align to TRBD2. The J segment lost 0 bases and the V segment lost 4 bases, leaving 3 bases of the junction unmatched. This CDR3 region has 14 residues. Looked up from germline, CDR1 is GKSSPN and CDR2 is SITVG. The CDR3 is CAWTWGYNYAEQFF. Partial CDR3 DNA: TGTGCCTGGACCTGGGGGTATAACTATGCT. The full variable domain, rest sourced from reference TRBV31 and TRBJ2-1, is AQTIHQWPVAEIKAVGSPLSLGCTIKGKSSPNLYWYWQATGGTLQQLFYSITVGQVESVVQLNLSASRPKDDQFILSTEKLLLSHSGFYLCAWTWGYNYAEQFFGPGTRLTVL.

A remark on this clone: Here the gene names and germline are mouse. The read ends 4 residues shy of where the CDR3 ends; the end is completed using the germline J gene. This chain uses TRBV1 with TRBJ2-4, with 7 bases that match TRBD1. Germline loops: CDR1 NSQYPW, CDR2 LRSPGD (reference sequence). The CDR3 contains 14 residues. V shed 6 bases, J shed 0 bases, and the junction held 3 bases outside the gene matches. The CDR3 bases that were read are TGCACCTGCAGCATACAGGGGAGTCAAAAC. Protein sequence: CTCSIQGSQN. The whole CDR3 is CTCSIQGSQNTLYF.

This clone was seen more than once but under ten times. Gene names denote mouse genes. CDR3 in amino acids: CASSPTNANSDYTF. The sequenced CDR3 bases are TGTGCCAGCAGTCCCACAAATGCAAACTCC. This chain uses TRBV19 with TRBJ1-2; D unclear. From the germline J gene comes the end of the CDR3, since the read stops 4 residues before it. This CDR3 comprises 14 residues. Germline-derived CDR1 and CDR2 are FNHDT and SITEND (reference sequence). Trimming took 4 bases from V and 0 from J, leaving 10 bases between them.